The 5 T cell receptor beta chains below were found in one sample sequenced in a study of T-cell memory formation after mild COVID-19. TCRdb ran MiXCR on the 5' RACE reads and lists one entry per CDR3 protein. Of 250,000 to 300,000 distinct CDR3 sequences detected, around 15% appear once; the ten largest clones hold about 23%. The sample consisted of PBMCs or a T cell subset sorted from them (not recorded which). Receptor source: a man between 18 and 29 years old who had mild COVID-19 (a few samples of this study predate the infection). Cell type and time point are not known.

V is TRBV7-2 and J is TRBJ1-1; no reliable D call. The CDR3 consists of 13 residues. Looked up from germline, CDR1 is SGHTA and CDR2 is FQGNSA. With 7 bases removed from V and 1 base from J, the gap between germline ends came to 10 bases. The CDR3 spells CASNLEGNTEAFF. In DNA, the CDR3 is TGTGCCAGCAACCTGGAAGGGAACACTGAAGCTTTCTTT.

The chain uses TRBV7-9 and TRBJ1-5, with TRBD1 as a possible D gene (6 bases). The ends were cut back, 5 bases at V and 11 bases at J, with 16 bases in the middle. This CDR3 has 13 residues. Germline V lookup: CDR1 SEHNR, CDR2 FQNEAQ (reference sequence). The CDR3 region is CASSMAGGKTQHF. The CDR3 bases are TGTGCCAGCAGCATGGCGGGGGGCAAGACCCAGCATTTT.

This chain uses TRBV28 with TRBJ1-1, with 8 bases fitting TRBD1. J was trimmed by 3 bases and V by 10 bases; bases with no gene match: 7. In germline, CDR1 is MDHEN, CDR2 SYDVKM. The CDR3 runs 13 residues. CDR3 DNA sequence: TGTGCCACCCGGACAGGGAAGTACACTGAAGCTTTCTTT. It encodes CATRTGKYTEAFF. Combining the CDR3 with reference TRBV28 and TRBJ1-1 gives the whole variable domain DVKVTQSSRYLVKRTGEKVFLECVQDMDHENMFWYRQDPGLGLRLIYFSYDVKMKEKGDIPEGYSVSREKKERFSLILESASTNQTSMYLCATRTGKYTEAFFGQGTRLTVV.

This chain links TRBV20-1 with TRBJ2-7; D perhaps matches TRBD2 (5 bases). The V end was cut by 3 bases, the J end by 2 bases, with 11 bases between. Germline V CDR1 and CDR2: DFQATT, SNEGSKA (reference sequence). The CDR3 has 13 amino acids. The CDR3 sequence is CSASSGITYEQYF. The CDR3 region has the DNA TGCAGTGCTAGTTCCGGGATAACCTACGAGCAGTACTTC.

V gene TRBV6-1 combines with J gene TRBJ2-1; D remains ambiguous. This CDR3 spans 13 amino acids. The germline CDR1 and CDR2 sequences are MNHNS and SASEGT. Between the trimmed V and J ends, which lost 3 bases and 6 bases, there was a span of 9 bases. The chain's CDR3 is CASSEGNFNEQFF. Here the CDR3 DNA reads TGTGCCAGCAGTGAGGGCAACTTCAATGAGCAGTTCTTC.